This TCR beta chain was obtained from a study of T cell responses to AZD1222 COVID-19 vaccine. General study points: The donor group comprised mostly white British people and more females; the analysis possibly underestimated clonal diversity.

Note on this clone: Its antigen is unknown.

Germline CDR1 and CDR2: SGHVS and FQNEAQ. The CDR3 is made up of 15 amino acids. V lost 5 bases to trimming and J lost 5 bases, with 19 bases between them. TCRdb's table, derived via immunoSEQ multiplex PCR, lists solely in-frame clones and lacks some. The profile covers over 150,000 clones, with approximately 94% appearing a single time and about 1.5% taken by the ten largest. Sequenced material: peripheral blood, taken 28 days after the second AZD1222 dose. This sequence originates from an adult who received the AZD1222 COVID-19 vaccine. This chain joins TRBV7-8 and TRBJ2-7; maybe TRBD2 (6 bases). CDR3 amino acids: CASSPAGGGLHEQYF. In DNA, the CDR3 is TGTGCCAGCAGCCCGGCCGGGGGAGGCCTCCACGAGCAGTACTTC.